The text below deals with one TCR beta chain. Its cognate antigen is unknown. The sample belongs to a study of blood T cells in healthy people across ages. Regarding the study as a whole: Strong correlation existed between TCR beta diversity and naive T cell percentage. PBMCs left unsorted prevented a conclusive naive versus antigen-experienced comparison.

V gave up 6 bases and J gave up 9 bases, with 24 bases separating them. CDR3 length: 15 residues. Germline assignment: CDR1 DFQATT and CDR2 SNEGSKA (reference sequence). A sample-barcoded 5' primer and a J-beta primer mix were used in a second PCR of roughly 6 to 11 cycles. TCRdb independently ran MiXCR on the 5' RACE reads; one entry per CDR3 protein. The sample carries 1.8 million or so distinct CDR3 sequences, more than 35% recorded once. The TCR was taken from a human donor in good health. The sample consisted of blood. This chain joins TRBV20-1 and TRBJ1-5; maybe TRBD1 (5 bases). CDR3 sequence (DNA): TGCAGTGCCATTCCCGGGACCGAGAGCAGTCGGCCCCAGCATTTT. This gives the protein CSAIPGTESSRPQHF.